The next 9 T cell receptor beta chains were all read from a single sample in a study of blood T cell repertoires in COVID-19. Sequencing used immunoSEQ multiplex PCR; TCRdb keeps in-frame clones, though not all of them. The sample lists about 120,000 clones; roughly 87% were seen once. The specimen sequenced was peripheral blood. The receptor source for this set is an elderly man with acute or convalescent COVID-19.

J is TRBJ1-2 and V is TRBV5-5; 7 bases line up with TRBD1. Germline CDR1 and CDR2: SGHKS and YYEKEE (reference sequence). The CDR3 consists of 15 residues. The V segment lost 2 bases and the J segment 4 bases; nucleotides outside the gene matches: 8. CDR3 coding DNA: TGTGCCAGCAGCTTCACAGGGGACTTAGGCTATGGCTACACCTTC. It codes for CASSFTGDLGYGYTF.

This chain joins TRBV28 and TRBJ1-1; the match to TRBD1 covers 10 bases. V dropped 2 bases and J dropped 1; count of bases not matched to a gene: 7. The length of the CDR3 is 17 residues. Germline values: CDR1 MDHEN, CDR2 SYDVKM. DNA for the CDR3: TGTGCCAGCAGTTTAAGAGGGACAGGGGTAAAGAACACTGAAGCTTTCTTT. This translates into CASSLRGTGVKNTEAFF.

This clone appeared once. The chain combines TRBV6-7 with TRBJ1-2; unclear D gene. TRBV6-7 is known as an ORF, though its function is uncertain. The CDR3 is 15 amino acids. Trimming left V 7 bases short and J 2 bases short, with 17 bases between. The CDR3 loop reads CASNKADTRNYGYTF. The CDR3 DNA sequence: TGTGCCAGCAATAAGGCAGACACCCGAAACTATGGCTACACCTTC.

CDR3 in amino acids: CASSLDQVNSPLHF. The CDR3 bases are TGTGCCAGCAGCTTAGATCAGGTTAATTCACCCCTCCACTTT. The V and J genes are TRBV11-2 and TRBJ1-6; D not resolved. The CDR3 spans 14 residues. Trimming shortened V by 0 bases and J by 6 bases, and 6 bases separated the two germline ends. The germline V gene has CDR1 SGHAT and CDR2 FQNNGV. The full variable domain, in which reference TRBV11-2 and TRBJ1-6 provide the parts outside the CDR3, is EAGVAQSPRYKIIEKRQSVAFWCNPISGHATLYWYQQILGQGPKLLIQFQNNGVVDDSQLPKDRFSAERLKGVDSTLKIQPAKLEDSAVYLCASSLDQVNSPLHFGNGTRLTVT.

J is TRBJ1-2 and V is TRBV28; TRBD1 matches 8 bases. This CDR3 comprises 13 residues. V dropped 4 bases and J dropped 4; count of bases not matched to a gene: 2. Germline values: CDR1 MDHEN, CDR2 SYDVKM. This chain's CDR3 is CASSSDRGYGYTF. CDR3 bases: TGTGCCAGCAGTTCCGACAGGGGCTATGGCTACACCTTC.

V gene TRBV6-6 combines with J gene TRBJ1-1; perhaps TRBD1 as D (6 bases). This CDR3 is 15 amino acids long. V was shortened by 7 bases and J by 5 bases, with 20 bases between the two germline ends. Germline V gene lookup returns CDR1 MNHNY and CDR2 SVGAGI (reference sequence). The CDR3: CASIPPEGGRTEAFF. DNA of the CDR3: TGTGCCAGCATTCCCCCGGAGGGGGGGAGGACTGAAGCTTTCTTT.

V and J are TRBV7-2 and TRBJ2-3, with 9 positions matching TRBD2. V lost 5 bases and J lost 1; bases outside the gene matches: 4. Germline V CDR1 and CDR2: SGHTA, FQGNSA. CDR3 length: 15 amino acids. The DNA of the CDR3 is TGTGCCAGCAGCCTACGGACTAGCGGCACAGATACGCAGTATTTT. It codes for CASSLRTSGTDTQYF.

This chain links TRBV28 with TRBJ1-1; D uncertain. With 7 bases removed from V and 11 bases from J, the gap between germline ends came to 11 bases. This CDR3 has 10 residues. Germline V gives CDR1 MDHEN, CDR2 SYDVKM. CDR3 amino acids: CASISGGAFF. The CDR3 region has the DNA TGTGCCAGCATCTCCGGAGGGGCTTTCTTT.

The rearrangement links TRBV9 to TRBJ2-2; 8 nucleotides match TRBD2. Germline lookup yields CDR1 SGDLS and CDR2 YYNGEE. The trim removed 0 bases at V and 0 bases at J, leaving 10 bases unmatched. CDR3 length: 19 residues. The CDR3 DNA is TGTGCCAGCAGCGTAGGAAAGTCCGGGACTAGGGCGAACACCGGGGAGCTGTTTTTT. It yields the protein CASSVGKSGTRANTGELFF. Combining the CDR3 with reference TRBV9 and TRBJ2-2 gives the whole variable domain DSGVTQTPKHLITATGQRVTLRCSPRSGDLSVYWYQQSLDQGLQFLIQYYNGEERAKGNILERFSAQQFPDLHSELNLSSLELGDSALYFCASSVGKSGTRANTGELFFGEGSRLTVL.